This entry is about one T cell receptor (beta chain). This record belongs to a study of blood T cell repertoires in COVID-19. The germline CDR1 and CDR2 sequences are SGHRS and YFSETQ. V lost 2 bases to trimming and J lost 5 bases, with 10 bases between them. The length of the CDR3 is 14 residues. Original analysis: Using reference gene primer amplification, nucleated cell counts were estimated. The assay was immunoSEQ multiplex PCR, and TCRdb's table has in-frame clones only and misses some. D and trimming were read from the DNA, whereas the V and J calls and clone size are those reported in that table. The sample lists 150,000 to 200,000 clones; around 85% were seen once.

The V and J genes are TRBV5-1 and TRBJ2-2; maybe TRBD1 (6 bases). The TCR originated in a man in his fifties or sixties with active or convalescent COVID-19. The sample taken for sequencing was peripheral blood. DNA of the CDR3: TGCGCCAGCAGCTTTCCGGACAGTACCGGGGAGCTGTTTTTT. It yields the protein CASSFPDSTGELFF.